This T cell receptor (beta chain) was profiled in a study of metastatic and nonmetastatic thyroid tumors. Study as a whole: Repertoires from malignant and benign thyroid patients were compared across blood and tumor or nodule tissue. Whole-study findings and limits: Compared with benign nodules, malignant thyroid tumors were reported to have significantly higher TCR beta diversity in both blood and tumor.

Patients underwent thyroid surgery, and none had received any treatment before it. The CDR3 totals 15 residues. V lost 5 bases, J lost 0 bases, and 13 bases lay in between. With regard to this clone: Its antigen is unknown.

Per the original data handling: Clinicopathological groups supplied CDR3 differences that were used to build a distant-metastasis classifier for papillary thyroid cancer. TCRdb reprocessed the PCR reads using MiXCR. What appears here as the V and J calls and clone size reflects TCRdb's work, not the paper's. The repertoire holds 36,000 or so clones, with roughly a third as singletons. This chain links TRBV12-3 or TRBV12-4 with TRBJ1-2; D not certain. The sample was tumor tissue. This TCR came from a female donor with papillary thyroid cancer or a benign thyroid nodule (not recorded which). Some clones in this sample may be carry-over from other donors' samples. CDR3: CASSHTAVSNYGYTF. The CDR3 nucleotides are TGTGCCAGCAGTCATACAGCTGTATCTAACTATGGCTACACCTTC.